This passage covers 4 T cell receptor beta chains from one sample sequenced in a study of CD8+CD57+ T cells in acquired aplastic anemia. The patients chosen for sequencing had shown expansion of CD8+CD57+ cells (detected by flow cytometry). Researchers used genomic DNA as the template to profile TCR beta VDJ and CDR3. TCRdb recomputed calls from the reads with MiXCR, one row per CDR3 protein. The sample carries 260,000 or so distinct CDR3 sequences, 47% recorded once. Sequenced: sorted CD4+, CD8+, or CD8+CD57+ T cells (not recorded which) from PBMCs. Every receptor here comes from a human donor with aplastic anemia.

Comments on this clonotype: A much larger clone sits a single nucleotide away, making a read error possible. Here the CDR3 reads CVSSSRMSSYNEQFF. The CDR3 nucleotides read TGTGTCAGCAGCTCGAGAATGAGCTCCTACAATGAGCAGTTCTTC. This sequence joins TRBV5-1 and TRBJ2-1, with D uncertain. The CDR3 is 15 amino acids. Germline V gives CDR1 SGHRS, CDR2 YFSETQ.

This clonotype is medium-sized. V and J are TRBV7-9 and TRBJ1-2, with D unresolved. CDR3 length equals 13 residues. Trimming pared 3 bases from V and 3 bases from J, leaving 8 bases between. Germline V gene data show CDR1 as SEHNR and CDR2 as FQNEAQ (reference sequence). The CDR3 bases are TGTGCCAGCAGCTTTGGCCGATACTATGGCTACACCTTC. Protein: CASSFGRYYGYTF.

The rearrangement uses TRBV29-1 and TRBJ2-7, with D perhaps assigned TRBD1 or TRBD2 (5 bases each). CDR1 is SQVTM and CDR2 is ANQGSEA in the germline V gene. The length of the CDR3 is 12 residues. Trimming cost V 6 bases and J 2 bases, with 11 bases left between them. The CDR3: CSVRDGAYEQYF. Here the CDR3 DNA reads TGCAGCGTCCGGGACGGAGCCTACGAGCAGTACTTC.

The chain links TRBV5-8 to TRBJ1-5, with D hard to call. V lost 4 bases and J lost 0, with 11 bases in between. CDR1 and CDR2 from the germline V gene are SGHTS and YDEGEE. There are 15 residues in the CDR3. The CDR3 loop is CASSPRTVSNQPQHF. CDR3 nucleotide sequence: TGTGCCAGCAGCCCCAGGACGGTTAGCAATCAGCCCCAGCATTTT.